The text below deals with one TCR beta chain. CDR1 SGHRS and CDR2 YFSETQ come from the germline V gene. Trimming pared 0 bases from V and 0 bases from J, leaving 13 bases between. This CDR3 contains 16 residues. The sample is drawn from a study of blood T cell repertoires in COVID-19. The wider study: Whether acute or convalescent, the COVID-19 samples came from the United States, Italy and Spain. T cells, B-cell-depleted T cells, or PBMCs provided the cDNA or gDNA that served as material.

Under the authors' procedure: Using reference gene primer amplification, nucleated cell counts were estimated. Assay: immunoSEQ multiplex PCR; the TCRdb copy retains only in-frame clones and omits some. The V and J calls and the clone size are those of that table, but D and trimming were determined from the DNA. The data show around 97,000 clones, under 90% seen once. The clonotype was recovered from a human donor in a cohort sampled during active or convalescent COVID-19. V is TRBV5-1 and J is TRBJ2-7; the D gene is possibly TRBD2 (5 bases). The sample comprised peripheral blood. This CDR3 reads CASSLVGSARSYEQYF. The CDR3 coding sequence is TGCGCCAGCAGCTTGGTTGGTAGCGCCCGCTCCTACGAGCAGTACTTC.